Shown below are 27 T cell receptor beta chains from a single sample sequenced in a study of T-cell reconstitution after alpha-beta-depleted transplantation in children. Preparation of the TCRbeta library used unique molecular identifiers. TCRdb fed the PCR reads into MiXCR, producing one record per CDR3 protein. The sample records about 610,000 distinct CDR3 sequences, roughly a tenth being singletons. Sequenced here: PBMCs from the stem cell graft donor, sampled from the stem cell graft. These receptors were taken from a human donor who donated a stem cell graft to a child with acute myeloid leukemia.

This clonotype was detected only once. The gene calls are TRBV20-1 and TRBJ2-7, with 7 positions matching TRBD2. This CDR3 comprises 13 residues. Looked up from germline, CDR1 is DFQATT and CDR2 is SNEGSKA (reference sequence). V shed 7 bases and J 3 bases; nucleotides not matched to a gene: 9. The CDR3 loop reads CSGEGRGSYEQYF. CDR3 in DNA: TGCAGTGGTGAAGGTCGCGGGAGCTACGAGCAGTACTTC.

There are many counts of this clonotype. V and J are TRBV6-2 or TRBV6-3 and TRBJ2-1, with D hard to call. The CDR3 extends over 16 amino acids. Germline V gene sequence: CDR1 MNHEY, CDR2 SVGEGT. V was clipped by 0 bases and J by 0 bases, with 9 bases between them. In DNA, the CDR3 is TGTGCCAGCAGTTACTCGCTAGGTAACTCCTACAATGAGCAGTTCTTC. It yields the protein CASSYSLGNSYNEQFF.

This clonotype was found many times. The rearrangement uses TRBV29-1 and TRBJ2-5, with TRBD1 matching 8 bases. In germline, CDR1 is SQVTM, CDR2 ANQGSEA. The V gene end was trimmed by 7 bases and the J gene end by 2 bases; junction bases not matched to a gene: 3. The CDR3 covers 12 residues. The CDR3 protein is CSGGTGQETQYF. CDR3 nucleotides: TGCAGCGGTGGGACAGGACAAGAGACCCAGTACTTC.

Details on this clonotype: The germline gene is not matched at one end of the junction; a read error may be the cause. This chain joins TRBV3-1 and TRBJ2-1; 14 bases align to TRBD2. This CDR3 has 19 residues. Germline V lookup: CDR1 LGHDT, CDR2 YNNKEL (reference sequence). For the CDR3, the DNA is TGTGCCAGCAGCCGCGGGACTAGCGGGAGTAGGGGCTCCTACAATGACCAGTTCTTC. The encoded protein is CASSRGTSGSRGSYNDQFF.

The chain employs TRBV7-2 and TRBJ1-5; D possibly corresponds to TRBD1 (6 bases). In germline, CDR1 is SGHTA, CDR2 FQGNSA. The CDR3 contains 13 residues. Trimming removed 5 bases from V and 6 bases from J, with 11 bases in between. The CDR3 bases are TGTGCCAGCAGCCGTGACAGGACTCAGCCCCAGCATTTT. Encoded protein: CASSRDRTQPQHF.

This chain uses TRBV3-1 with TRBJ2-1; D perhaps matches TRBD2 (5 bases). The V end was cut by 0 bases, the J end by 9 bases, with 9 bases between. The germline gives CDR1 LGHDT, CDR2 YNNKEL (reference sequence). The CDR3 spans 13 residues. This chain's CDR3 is CASSQDARVEQFF. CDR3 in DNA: TGTGCCAGCAGCCAAGATGCGCGGGTTGAGCAGTTCTTC.

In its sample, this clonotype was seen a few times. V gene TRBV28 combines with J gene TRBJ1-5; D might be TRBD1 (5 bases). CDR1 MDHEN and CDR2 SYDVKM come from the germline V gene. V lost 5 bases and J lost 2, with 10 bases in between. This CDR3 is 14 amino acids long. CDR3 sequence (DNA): TGTGCCAGCAGTCCAGGGATGGGCAATCAGCCCCAGCATTTT. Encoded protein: CASSPGMGNQPQHF.

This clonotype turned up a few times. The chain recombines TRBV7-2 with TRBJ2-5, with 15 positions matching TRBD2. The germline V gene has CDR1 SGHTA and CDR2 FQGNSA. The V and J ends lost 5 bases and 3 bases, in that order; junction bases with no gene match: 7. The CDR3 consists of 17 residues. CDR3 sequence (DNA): TGTGCCAGCAGCCCCCGGAGGACTAGCGGGAGGGAAGAGACCCAGTACTTC. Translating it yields CASSPRRTSGREETQYF.

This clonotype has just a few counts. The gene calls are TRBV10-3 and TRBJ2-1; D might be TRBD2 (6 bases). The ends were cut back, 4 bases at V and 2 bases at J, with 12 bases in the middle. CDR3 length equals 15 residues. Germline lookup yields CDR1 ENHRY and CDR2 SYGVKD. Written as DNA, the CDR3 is TGTGCCATCAGTGCTGCCGGGAGTACCTACAATGAGCAGTTCTTC. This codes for CAISAAGSTYNEQFF.

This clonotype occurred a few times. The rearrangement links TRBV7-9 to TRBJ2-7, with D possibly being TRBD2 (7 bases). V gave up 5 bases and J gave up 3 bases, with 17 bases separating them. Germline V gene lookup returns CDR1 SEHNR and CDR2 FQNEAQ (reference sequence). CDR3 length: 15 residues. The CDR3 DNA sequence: TGTGCCAGCAGCGAGGGGGGAGGGGGTAACTACGAGCAGTACTTC. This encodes CASSEGGGGNYEQYF.

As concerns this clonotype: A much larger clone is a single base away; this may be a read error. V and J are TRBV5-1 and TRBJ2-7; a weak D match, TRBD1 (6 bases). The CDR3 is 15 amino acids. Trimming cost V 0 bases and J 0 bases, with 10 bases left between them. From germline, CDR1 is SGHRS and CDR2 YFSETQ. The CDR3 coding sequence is TGCGCCAGCAGCTTGGGGGGGACAATCTCCTACGAGCAGTACTTC. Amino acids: CASSLGGTISYEQYF.

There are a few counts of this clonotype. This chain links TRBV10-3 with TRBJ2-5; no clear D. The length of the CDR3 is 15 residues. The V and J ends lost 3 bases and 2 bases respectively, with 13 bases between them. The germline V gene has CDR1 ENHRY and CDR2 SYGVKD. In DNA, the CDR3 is TGTGCCATCAGTGATTGGTTACAACTTCAAGAGACCCAGTACTTC. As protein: CAISDWLQLQETQYF.

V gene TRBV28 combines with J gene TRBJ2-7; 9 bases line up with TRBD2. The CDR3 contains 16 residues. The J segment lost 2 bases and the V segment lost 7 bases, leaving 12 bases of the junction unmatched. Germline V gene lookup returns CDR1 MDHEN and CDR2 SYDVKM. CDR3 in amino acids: CASNYRLADITYEQYF. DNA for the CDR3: TGTGCCAGCAACTACAGACTAGCGGACATCACCTACGAGCAGTACTTC.

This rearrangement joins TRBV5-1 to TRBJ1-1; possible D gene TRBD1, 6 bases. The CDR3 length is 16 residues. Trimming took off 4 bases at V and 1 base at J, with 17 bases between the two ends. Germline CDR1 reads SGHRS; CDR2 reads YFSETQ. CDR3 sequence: CASSPDGTFWNTEAFF. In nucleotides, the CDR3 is TGCGCCAGCAGCCCGGACGGGACATTTTGGAACACTGAAGCTTTCTTT.

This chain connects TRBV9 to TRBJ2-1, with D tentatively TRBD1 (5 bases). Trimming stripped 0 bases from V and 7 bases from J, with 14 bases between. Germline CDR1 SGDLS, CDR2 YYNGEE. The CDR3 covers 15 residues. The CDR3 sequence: CASSVVPGSENEQFF. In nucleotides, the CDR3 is TGTGCCAGCAGCGTAGTCCCAGGGTCCGAGAATGAGCAGTTCTTC. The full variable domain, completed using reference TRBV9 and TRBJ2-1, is DSGVTQTPKHLITATGQRVTLRCSPRSGDLSVYWYQQSLDQGLQFLIQYYNGEERAKGNILERFSAQQFPDLHSELNLSSLELGDSALYFCASSVVPGSENEQFFGPGTRLTVL.

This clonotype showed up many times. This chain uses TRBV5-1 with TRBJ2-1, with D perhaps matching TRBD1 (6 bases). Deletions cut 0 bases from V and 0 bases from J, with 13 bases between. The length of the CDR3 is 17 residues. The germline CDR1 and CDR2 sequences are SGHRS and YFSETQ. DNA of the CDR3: TGCGCCAGCAGCTTGGATCTGAGGGACACCTCCTACAATGAGCAGTTCTTC. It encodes CASSLDLRDTSYNEQFF.

The CDR3 sequence is CSGQKTAFNTEAFF. CDR3 DNA: TGCAGCGGGCAGAAGACAGCTTTTAACACTGAAGCTTTCTTT. The chain uses TRBV29-1 and TRBJ1-1; tentative D call: TRBD1 (5 bases). This CDR3 comprises 14 residues. The ends were cut back, 7 bases at V and 2 bases at J, with 17 bases in the middle. Germline assignment: CDR1 SQVTM and CDR2 ANQGSEA.

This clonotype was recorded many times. In DNA form, the CDR3 reads TGCGCCAGCAGCTTGGCCCTTGCTCGAGATACGCAGTATTTT. Its protein is CASSLALARDTQYF. V is TRBV5-1 and J is TRBJ2-3; D remains unclear. The CDR3 has 14 amino acids. Trimming removed 0 bases at V and 5 bases at J, with 10 bases between. Germline V gene lookup returns CDR1 SGHRS and CDR2 YFSETQ.

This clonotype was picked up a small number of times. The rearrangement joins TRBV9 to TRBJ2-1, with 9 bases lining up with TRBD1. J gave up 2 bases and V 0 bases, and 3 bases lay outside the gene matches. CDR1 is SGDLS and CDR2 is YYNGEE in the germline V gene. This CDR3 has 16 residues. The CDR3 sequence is CASSVGGTGTYNEQFF. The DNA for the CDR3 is TGTGCCAGCAGCGTAGGAGGGACAGGGACCTACAATGAGCAGTTCTTC. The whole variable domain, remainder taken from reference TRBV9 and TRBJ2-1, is DSGVTQTPKHLITATGQRVTLRCSPRSGDLSVYWYQQSLDQGLQFLIQYYNGEERAKGNILERFSAQQFPDLHSELNLSSLELGDSALYFCASSVGGTGTYNEQFFGPGTRLTVL.

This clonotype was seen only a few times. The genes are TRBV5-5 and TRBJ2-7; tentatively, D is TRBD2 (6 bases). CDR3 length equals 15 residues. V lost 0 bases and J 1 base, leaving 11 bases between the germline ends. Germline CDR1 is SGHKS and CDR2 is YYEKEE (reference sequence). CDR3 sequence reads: CASSLEGTVSYEQYF. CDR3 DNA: TGTGCCAGCAGCTTGGAGGGGACTGTGTCCTACGAGCAGTACTTC.

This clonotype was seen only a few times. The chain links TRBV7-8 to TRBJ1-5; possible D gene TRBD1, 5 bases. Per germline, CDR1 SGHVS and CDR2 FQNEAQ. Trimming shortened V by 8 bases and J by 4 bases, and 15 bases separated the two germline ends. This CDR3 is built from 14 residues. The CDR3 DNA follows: TGTGCCAGCCGCCCCGTGGGGACGAATCAGCCCCAGCATTTT. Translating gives CASRPVGTNQPQHF.

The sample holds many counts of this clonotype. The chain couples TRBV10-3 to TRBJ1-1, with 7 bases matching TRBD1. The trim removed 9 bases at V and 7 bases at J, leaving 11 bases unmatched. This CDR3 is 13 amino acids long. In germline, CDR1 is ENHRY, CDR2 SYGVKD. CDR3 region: CAIGTAFLGEAFF. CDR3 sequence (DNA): TGTGCCATTGGGACAGCCTTCTTAGGTGAAGCTTTCTTT.

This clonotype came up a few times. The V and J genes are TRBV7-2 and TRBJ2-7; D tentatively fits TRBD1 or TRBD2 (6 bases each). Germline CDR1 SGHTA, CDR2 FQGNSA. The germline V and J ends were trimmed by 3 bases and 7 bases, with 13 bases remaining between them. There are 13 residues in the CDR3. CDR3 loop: CASSFRGAQEQYF. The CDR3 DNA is TGTGCCAGCAGCTTTAGGGGGGCGCAGGAGCAGTACTTC.

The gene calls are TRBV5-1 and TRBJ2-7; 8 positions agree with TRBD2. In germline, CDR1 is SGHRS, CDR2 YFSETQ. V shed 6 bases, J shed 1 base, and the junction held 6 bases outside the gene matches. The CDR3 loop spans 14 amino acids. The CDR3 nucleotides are TGCGCCAGCAAGCCCGGACTAGCATCCTACGAGCAGTACTTC. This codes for CASKPGLASYEQYF.

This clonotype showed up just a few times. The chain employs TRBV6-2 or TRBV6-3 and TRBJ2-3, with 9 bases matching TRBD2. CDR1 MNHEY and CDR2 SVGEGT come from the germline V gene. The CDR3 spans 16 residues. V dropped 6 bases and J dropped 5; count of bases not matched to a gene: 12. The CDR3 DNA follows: TGTGCCAGCAGCCTCGGAGTAGCGGGAGCTGTAGATACGCAGTATTTT. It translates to CASSLGVAGAVDTQYF.

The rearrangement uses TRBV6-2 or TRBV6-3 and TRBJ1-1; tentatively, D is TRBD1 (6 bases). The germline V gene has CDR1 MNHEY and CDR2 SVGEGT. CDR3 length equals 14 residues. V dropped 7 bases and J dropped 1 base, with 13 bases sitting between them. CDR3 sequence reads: CASIVATGNTEAFF. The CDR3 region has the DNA TGTGCCAGCATTGTTGCGACAGGGAACACTGAAGCTTTCTTT.

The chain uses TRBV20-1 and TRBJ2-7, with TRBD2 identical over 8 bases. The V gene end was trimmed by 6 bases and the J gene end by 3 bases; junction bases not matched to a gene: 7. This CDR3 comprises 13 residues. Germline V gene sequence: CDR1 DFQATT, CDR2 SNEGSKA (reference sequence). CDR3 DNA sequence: TGCAGTGCAGAACGGGAGGGTAACTACGAGCAGTACTTC. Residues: CSAEREGNYEQYF.